Listed here are 16 T cell receptor beta chains from one sample, sequenced in a study of T cell responses to AZD1222 COVID-19 vaccine (dated by TCRdb to the early 2020s). The library was produced with the immunoSEQ multiplex PCR assay. TCRdb provides this immuneACCESS table in a form limited to in-frame rearrangements. Some clones are lacking; in checked studies, under half of them reflect an unresolved V gene, and why the rest are absent is not known. This sample has fewer than 180,000 clones in its table, and roughly 94% of those were observed once. Of the sample, around 1.3% falls within the top ten clones. According to the study, the label for this sample's time point signals: baseline before first vaccination. The sequences come from peripheral blood, collected on day 0 of AZD1222 vaccination. These TCRs come from an adult in good health.

The chain joins TRBV29-1 to TRBJ1-2; D is uncertain. The V and J ends lost 3 bases and 1 base respectively, with 6 bases between them. This CDR3 is built from 12 residues. CDR1 SQVTM and CDR2 ANQGSEA come from the germline V gene. For the CDR3, the DNA is TGCAGCGTTGAGGGGAGTAACTATGGCTACACCTTC. Translating it yields CSVEGSNYGYTF.

The J gene is TRBJ1-2, the V gene TRBV24-1, with D perhaps TRBD1 (5 bases). The CDR3 covers 14 residues. CDR1 KGHDR and CDR2 SFDVKD come from the germline V gene. V was clipped by 3 bases and J by 8 bases, with 15 bases between them. CDR3 DNA sequence: TGTGCCACCAGTGATCCAGGTGGGGGTGGCGGCTACACCTTC. This gives the protein CATSDPGGGGGYTF.

The chain couples TRBV20-1 to TRBJ1-1; D call uncertain. This CDR3 region has 11 residues. Germline assignment: CDR1 DFQATT and CDR2 SNEGSKA (reference sequence). V was shortened by 7 bases and J by 0 bases, with 6 bases between the two germline ends. The CDR3 DNA reads TGCAGTGGGTGGATGAACACTGAAGCTTTCTTT. Its protein product is CSGWMNTEAFF.

The rearrangement uses TRBV11-2 and TRBJ2-7, with no clear D. The V and J ends lost 5 bases and 5 bases respectively, with 7 bases between them. Germline V gives CDR1 SGHAT, CDR2 FQNNGV. This CDR3 spans 11 amino acids. CDR3 coding DNA: TGTGCCAGCAGCCAGTGGGACGAGCAGTACGTC. This translates into CASSQWDEQYV.

In this sample, this clone turned up once. This sequence joins TRBV6-2 or TRBV6-3 and TRBJ2-1, with 12 bases aligning to TRBD2. Germline V gene lookup returns CDR1 MNHEY and CDR2 SVGEGT. The CDR3 extends over 17 amino acids. V shed 6 bases and J 8 bases; nucleotides not matched to a gene: 14. CDR3 bases: TGTGCCAGCAGCCCCTCTAGCGGGAGGGCGGGGTTCCATGAGCAGTTCTTC. Amino acids: CASSPSSGRAGFHEQFF.

J is TRBJ1-2 and V is TRBV5-4, with TRBD1 matching 7 bases. CDR1 and CDR2 (germline): SGHNT, YYREEE (reference sequence). CDR3 length: 15 residues. After removal of 4 bases from V and 5 bases from J, the junction contained 11 bases not matched to a gene. CDR3 region: CASSPFPQGGYGYTF. The CDR3 DNA reads as TGTGCCAGCAGCCCCTTCCCTCAGGGGGGTTATGGCTACACCTTC.

This chain connects TRBV2 to TRBJ2-1; a possible D gene is TRBD2 (6 bases). The CDR3 has 16 residues. Per the germline V gene, CDR1 is SNHLY and CDR2 is FYNNEI. V was pared by 7 bases and J by 2 bases, with 18 bases between. Here the CDR3 DNA reads TGTGCCAGCAATCTCGTGGGGCGGGGTGCCTACAATGAGCAGTTCTTC. It codes for CASNLVGRGAYNEQFF.

The chain uses TRBV12-3 or TRBV12-4 and TRBJ1-1; no clear D gene. The CDR3 covers 13 residues. The V gene lost 5 bases and the J gene lost 4 bases, with 11 bases spanning the gap. The CDR3 DNA reads TGTGCCAGCAGTAACCGGGCTAGCACTGAAGCTTTCTTT. It encodes CASSNRASTEAFF.

This chain uses TRBV2 with TRBJ2-3, with TRBD2 matching 7 bases. There are 16 residues in the CDR3. Germline V lookup: CDR1 SNHLY, CDR2 FYNNEI. With V trimmed by 6 bases and J by 0 bases, 9 bases remained unmatched. This chain's CDR3 is CASSDGAGDSTDTQYF. The CDR3, as DNA: TGTGCCAGCAGCGACGGGGCGGGGGATAGCACAGATACGCAGTATTTT. Full variable domain (rest looked up from reference TRBV2 and TRBJ2-3): EPEVTQTPSHQVTQMGQEVILRCVPISNHLYFYWYRQILGQKVEFLVSFYNNEISEKSEIFDDQFSVERPDGSNFTLKIRSTKLEDSAMYFCASSDGAGDSTDTQYFGPGTRLTVL.

This clone was picked up one time. The rearrangement uses TRBV7-2 and TRBJ1-1; D perhaps matches TRBD1 (6 bases). The CDR3 runs 14 residues. Trimming left V 6 bases short and J 1 base short, with 12 bases between. Germline CDR1 SGHTA, CDR2 FQGNSA. CDR3 sequence reads: CASSHRAGNTEAFF. The CDR3 nucleotides are TGTGCCAGCAGTCACAGGGCCGGGAACACTGAAGCTTTCTTT.

The CDR3 region has the DNA TGTGCCAGCAGTTACTCCTCTTTGACTCGGGCGGCCAAAAACATTCAGTACTTC. It yields the protein CASSYSSLTRAAKNIQYF. V and J are TRBV6-2 or TRBV6-3 and TRBJ2-4; D remains unclear. V was clipped by 0 bases and J by 1 base, with 16 bases between them. This CDR3 contains 18 residues. Germline assignment: CDR1 MNHEY and CDR2 SVGEGT.

The chain uses TRBV25-1 and TRBJ2-2; D may be TRBD2 (5 bases). The length of the CDR3 is 17 residues. V lost 5 bases, J lost 0 bases, and 16 bases lay in between. The V gene's germline CDR1 is MGHDK and CDR2 SYGVNS. CDR3 coding DNA: TGTGCCAGCAGTCCGATGAGCGGTCAGGCGAACACCGGGGAGCTGTTTTTT. This sequence encodes CASSPMSGQANTGELFF.

The rearrangement joins TRBV18 to TRBJ2-3; 13 bases are a match to TRBD2. The germline V gene encodes CDR1 KGHSH and CDR2 LQKENI. This CDR3 is built from 19 residues. Trimming took 3 bases from V and 2 from J; bases not matched to a gene: 11. The CDR3 region has the DNA TGTGCCAGCTCACCGATTGAGGGACTAGCGGGGCGTTCCACAGATACGCAGTATTTT. Protein sequence: CASSPIEGLAGRSTDTQYF.

This chain connects TRBV5-6 to TRBJ1-3; D is undetermined. This CDR3 is 16 amino acids long. Between the trimmed V and J ends, which lost 0 bases and 0 bases, there was a span of 10 bases. Germline-derived CDR1 and CDR2 are SGHDT and YYEEEE. CDR3 DNA: TGTGCCAGCAGCTTGGAAGGACGCAGCTCTGGAAACACCATATATTTT. Amino acids: CASSLEGRSSGNTIYF.

The rearrangement joins TRBV5-1 to TRBJ2-1; 13 bases line up with TRBD2. From germline, CDR1 is SGHRS and CDR2 YFSETQ. The CDR3 length is 16 residues. J lost 7 bases, V lost 0 bases, and 4 bases had no gene match. The CDR3 DNA reads TGCGCCAGCAGCTTGGGACTAGCGGGAGGTATGAATGAGCAGTTCTTC. Translating it yields CASSLGLAGGMNEQFF.

This clone came up once. V gene TRBV11-2 combines with J gene TRBJ1-3; no clear D gene. Deletions cut 0 bases from V and 0 bases from J, with 12 bases between. The CDR3 is 17 residues long. The germline V gene encodes CDR1 SGHAT and CDR2 FQNNGV. The CDR3 region has the DNA TGTGCCAGCAGCTTAGATTTGCTTACGGCCTCTGGAAACACCATATATTTT. This codes for CASSLDLLTASGNTIYF.